These T cell receptor beta chains were read from a single sample in a study of blood T cell repertoires in COVID-19. Only in-frame clones appear in the TCRdb table, and some are missing; sequencing was by immunoSEQ multiplex PCR. The sample records roughly 220,000 clones, around 82% being singletons. Input material: peripheral blood. These receptors were collected from a woman younger than 45 who had recovered from COVID-19. CDR3s include the opening cysteine and the closing phenylalanine or tryptophan. The order of the fields is clone size, D gene, J gene, CDR3 length, V gene, CDR3 DNA, CDR3 protein. The D gene is left open where the match is weak. A row's size may be missing; if present it is once, few, many or a size class.

clone_size: NA
d_call: NA
j_call: TRBJ2-7
cdr3_length: 16
v_call: TRBV21-1
cdr3_nt: TGTGCCAGCAGGCTGACCGGGACTAGCGAGCCCTACGAGCAGTACTTC
cdr3_aa: CASRLTGTSEPYEQYF

clone_size: NA
d_call: TRBD1
j_call: TRBJ2-7
cdr3_length: 14
v_call: TRBV5-1
cdr3_nt: TGCGCCAGCAGCCAAGACAGGGCCTTCGACGAGCAGTACTTC
cdr3_aa: CASSQDRAFDEQYF

clone_size: NA
d_call: TRBD2
j_call: TRBJ2-2
cdr3_length: 15
v_call: TRBV19
cdr3_nt: TGTGCCAGTAGTGCAGCGGGAAGTGTAACCGGGGAGCTGTTTTTT
cdr3_aa: CASSAAGSVTGELFF

clone_size: few
d_call: NA
j_call: TRBJ2-3
cdr3_length: 15
v_call: TRBV15
cdr3_nt: TGTGCCACCAGCAGAGAGGGAGCGTTCGCAGATACGCAGTATTTT
cdr3_aa: CATSREGAFADTQYF

clone_size: NA
d_call: TRBD2
j_call: TRBJ2-4
cdr3_length: 15
v_call: TRBV27
cdr3_nt: TGTGCCAGCCTCGATCCTGCTAGCGGCAAAAACATTCAGTACTTC
cdr3_aa: CASLDPASGKNIQYF

clone_size: NA
d_call: NA
j_call: TRBJ1-2
cdr3_length: 14
v_call: TRBV11-2
cdr3_nt: TGTGCCAGCAGCTTAGGTGGGGGAGGTGTTGGCTACACCTTC
cdr3_aa: CASSLGGGGVGYTF

clone_size: NA
d_call: TRBD1
j_call: TRBJ2-5
cdr3_length: 14
v_call: TRBV19
cdr3_nt: TGTGCCAGTAGCGGACAGGGGGGGGGAGAGACCCAGTACTTC
cdr3_aa: CASSGQGGGETQYF

clone_size: NA
d_call: NA
j_call: TRBJ2-3
cdr3_length: 15
v_call: TRBV29-1
cdr3_nt: TGCAGCGTTGACCCCCCGGGACTTTCTAGTGATACGCAGTATTTT
cdr3_aa: CSVDPPGLSSDTQYF

clone_size: NA
d_call: TRBD1
j_call: TRBJ1-2
cdr3_length: 16
v_call: TRBV5-1
cdr3_nt: TGCGCCAGCAGCCCAGGGACAGGGGCTCTACTTTATGGCTACACCTTC
cdr3_aa: CASSPGTGALLYGYTF

clone_size: NA
d_call: TRBD1
j_call: TRBJ2-6
cdr3_length: 15
v_call: TRBV19
cdr3_nt: TGTGCCAGTGTCACAGGGGGCTCTGGGGCCAACGTCCTGACTTTC
cdr3_aa: CASVTGGSGANVLTF

clone_size: NA
d_call: NA
j_call: TRBJ1-2
cdr3_length: 14
v_call: TRBV27
cdr3_nt: TGTGCCAGCAGTTTGAAGGGGCACAACTATGGCTACACCTTC
cdr3_aa: CASSLKGHNYGYTF

clone_size: NA
d_call: NA
j_call: TRBJ2-2
cdr3_length: 15
v_call: TRBV19
cdr3_nt: TGTGCCAGTAGGTCAGGGGCTCCGAACACCGGGGAGCTGTTTTTT
cdr3_aa: CASRSGAPNTGELFF

clone_size: NA
d_call: NA
j_call: TRBJ2-5
cdr3_length: 13
v_call: TRBV21-1
cdr3_nt: TGTGCCAGCTACCGACAGGGGTTAGAGACCCAGTACTTC
cdr3_aa: CASYRQGLETQYF

clone_size: NA
d_call: NA
j_call: TRBJ2-7
cdr3_length: 13
v_call: TRBV12-5
cdr3_nt: TGTGCTAGTGGTTTGGGGGCCATCTACGAGCAGTACTTC
cdr3_aa: CASGLGAIYEQYF

clone_size: NA
d_call: NA
j_call: TRBJ2-5
cdr3_length: 13
v_call: TRBV9
cdr3_nt: TGTGCCAGCAGCGCGGGGAACCAAGAGACCCAGTACTTC
cdr3_aa: CASSAGNQETQYF

clone_size: NA
d_call: TRBD1
j_call: TRBJ2-3
cdr3_length: 15
v_call: TRBV5-1
cdr3_nt: TGCGCCAGCAGCCTGGGACAGGGTGAAACAGATACGCAGTATTTT
cdr3_aa: CASSLGQGETDTQYF

clone_size: NA
d_call: NA
j_call: TRBJ1-3
cdr3_length: 12
v_call: TRBV29-1
cdr3_nt: TGCAGTGGAAGGGAGGGCGGAAACACCATATATTTT
cdr3_aa: CSGREGGNTIYF

clone_size: NA
d_call: NA
j_call: TRBJ2-3
cdr3_length: 13
v_call: TRBV14
cdr3_nt: TGTGCCAGCAGCCAAGATAACGGTGATACGCAGTATTTT
cdr3_aa: CASSQDNGDTQYF

clone_size: NA
d_call: TRBD1
j_call: TRBJ1-4
cdr3_length: 15
v_call: TRBV28
cdr3_nt: TGTGCCAGCAGTTCCTCCGGGACAGTTAATGAAAAACTGTTTTTT
cdr3_aa: CASSSSGTVNEKLFF

clone_size: NA
d_call: NA
j_call: TRBJ2-7
cdr3_length: 16
v_call: TRBV5-6
cdr3_nt: TGTGCCAGCAGCTCACAATTCGGGAAAATGTCTTCCGAGCAGTACTTC
cdr3_aa: CASSSQFGKMSSEQYF

clone_size: NA
d_call: NA
j_call: TRBJ1-4
cdr3_length: 15
v_call: TRBV5-4
cdr3_nt: TGTGCCAGCAGCTCTCAACAGGGTGAGAATGAAAAACTGTTTTTT
cdr3_aa: CASSSQQGENEKLFF

clone_size: NA
d_call: NA
j_call: TRBJ1-2
cdr3_length: 14
v_call: TRBV16
cdr3_nt: TGTGCCAGCAGCCAATCTTCGGGGAACTATGGCTACACCTTC
cdr3_aa: CASSQSSGNYGYTF

clone_size: NA
d_call: NA
j_call: TRBJ2-7
cdr3_length: 12
v_call: TRBV6-6
cdr3_nt: TGTGCCACCCGTCCCGACACCTACGAGCAGTACTTC
cdr3_aa: CATRPDTYEQYF

clone_size: NA
d_call: TRBD2
j_call: TRBJ2-3
cdr3_length: 14
v_call: TRBV19
cdr3_nt: TGTGCCACCACGCCTAGCGGTGGCACAGATACGCAGTATTTT
cdr3_aa: CATTPSGGTDTQYF

clone_size: NA
d_call: TRBD2
j_call: TRBJ2-1
cdr3_length: 15
v_call: TRBV10-2
cdr3_nt: TGCGCCAGCAGGACCGGACTAGCGACCCCCAATGAGCAGTTCTTC
cdr3_aa: CASRTGLATPNEQFF

clone_size: NA
d_call: NA
j_call: TRBJ2-1
cdr3_length: 14
v_call: TRBV5-5
cdr3_nt: TGTGCCAGCAGCTTGCAGGGCGGCTACAATGAGCAGTTCTTC
cdr3_aa: CASSLQGGYNEQFF

clone_size: NA
d_call: TRBD1
j_call: TRBJ2-1
cdr3_length: 16
v_call: TRBV11-3
cdr3_nt: TGTGCCAGCAGCTCCAGGACAGGGGGCTCCTACAATGAGCAGTTCTTC
cdr3_aa: CASSSRTGGSYNEQFF

clone_size: few
d_call: TRBD2
j_call: TRBJ2-7
cdr3_length: 16
v_call: TRBV3-1/TRBV3-2
cdr3_nt: TGTGCCAGCAGTCCTAACACCCTGGGCGGGAGGGCCCAGCAGTACTTC
cdr3_aa: CASSPNTLGGRAQQYF